This TCR beta chain was identified during a study of cytomegalovirus exposure and HLA in healthy donors. The PCR made use of 60 Vbeta and 13 Jbeta primers. The protocol was immunoSEQ multiplex PCR, while the TCRdb copy is restricted to in-frame clones and leaves out a portion. In the table there are about 150,000 clones, roughly 78% of which are singletons. The ends were cut back, 6 bases at V and 2 bases at J, with 11 bases in the middle. Germline values: CDR1 MNHNS, CDR2 SASEGT. The CDR3 runs to 13 residues. The rearrangement links TRBV6-1 to TRBJ2-7; maybe TRBD2 (5 bases). The sequencing input was PBMCs. This TCR derives from a man between 50 and 59 years old in good health and CMV-seropositive. In DNA, the CDR3 is TGTGCCAGCAGGGAGGCGCTACCCTACGAGCAGTACTTC. It yields the protein CASREALPYEQYF.